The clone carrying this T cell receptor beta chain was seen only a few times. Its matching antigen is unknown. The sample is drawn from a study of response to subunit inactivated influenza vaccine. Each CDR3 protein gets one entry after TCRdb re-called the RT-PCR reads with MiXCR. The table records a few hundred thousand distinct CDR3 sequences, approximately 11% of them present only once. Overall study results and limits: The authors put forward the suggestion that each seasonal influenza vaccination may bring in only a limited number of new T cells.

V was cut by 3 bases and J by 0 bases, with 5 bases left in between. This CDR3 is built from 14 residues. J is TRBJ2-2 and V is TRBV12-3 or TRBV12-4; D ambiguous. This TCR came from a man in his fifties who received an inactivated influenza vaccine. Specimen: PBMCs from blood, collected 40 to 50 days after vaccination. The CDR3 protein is CASSFGTNTGELFF. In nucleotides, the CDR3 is TGTGCCAGCAGTTTCGGCACGAACACCGGGGAGCTGTTTTTT.